The entry that follows covers one T cell receptor beta chain sequence. The data stem from a study of technical replicates of blood from a handful of donors. The germline gives CDR1 SGHDN, CDR2 FVKESK. The CDR3 runs to 15 residues. The junction had 5 bases not matched to a gene; V was cut back by 1 base and J by 6 bases. TCRdb's table, derived via immunoSEQ multiplex PCR, lists solely in-frame clones and lacks some. The sample holds under 90,000 clones, roughly 98% seen once. This TCR derives from a human donor in good health. The sequenced material came from T cells isolated from PBMCs. The chain employs TRBV14 and TRBJ2-1; 8 positions agree with TRBD2. In DNA form, the CDR3 reads TGTGCCAGCAGCCAAGTGGGCGGGGGGCTCAATGAGCAGTTCTTC. Translation: CASSQVGGGLNEQFF. Together with reference TRBV14 and TRBJ2-1, the CDR3 gives the full variable domain: EAGVTQFPSHSVIEKGQTVTLRCDPISGHDNLYWYRRVMGKEIKFLLHFVKESKQDESGMPNNRFLAERTGGTYSTLKVQPAELEDSGVYFCASSQVGGGLNEQFFGPGTRLTVL.